This paragraph reports one TCR beta chain. Sequenced material consisted of expressed TCRB transcripts (all of the isolated RNA was reverse transcribed). Clones were read by immunoSEQ multiplex PCR, and TCRdb kept only the in-frame ones, dropping some. The profile shows nearly 350,000 clones, 7% to 9% of them singletons. The data derive from a study of beta chain features in type 1 diabetes. The material sequenced was central memory CD4+ T cells from blood. This clonotype originated in a woman aged 18-30 years in good health.

The CDR3 DNA is TGTGCCAGCAGTTTTGACAGGGTGGAGCAGTTCTTC. The encoded protein is CASSFDRVEQFF. The chain has TRBV11-3 and TRBJ2-1; the match to TRBD1 covers 7 bases. Germline V CDR1 and CDR2: SGHNT, YENEEA. This CDR3 region has 12 residues. The junction had 6 bases not matched to a gene; V was cut back by 6 bases and J by 10 bases.